This T cell receptor (beta chain) was captured by sequencing in a study of STAT3 mutations in large granular lymphocyte leukemia. Broader study findings: Some patients had dominant TCR clones larger than their STAT3 mutant burden. No sample exists from the first appearance of each clone. In T-cell large granular lymphocyte leukemia, about half of patients showed multiple immunodominant subclonotypes. All newly emerging clones after therapy were STAT3 wild type.

Comment on this clone: Its antigen is still unknown.

This CDR3 region has 13 residues. V was clipped by 3 bases and J by 6 bases; unmatched bases: 5. Germline CDR1 reads MDHEN; CDR2 reads SYDVKM. The protocol was immunoSEQ multiplex PCR, while the TCRdb copy is restricted to in-frame clones and leaves out a portion. The sample lists around 15,000 clones, around 90% occurring once. This sequence originates from a woman aged 50 to 60 with T-cell large granular lymphocyte leukemia. Some clones in this sample may be carry-over from other donors' samples. Material for sequencing was peripheral blood mononuclear cells. The V call is TRBV28, the J call TRBJ2-7; TRBD1 aligns across 7 bases. The CDR3 loop is CASSFVWTGEQYF. Written as DNA, the CDR3 is TGTGCCAGCAGTTTTGTTTGGACAGGCGAGCAGTACTTC.